This TCR beta chain was obtained from a study of post-analysis software for immune sequencing data. Study-level background: The study covered relapsing-remitting, secondary progressive and progressive-relapsing courses of multiple sclerosis.

This clonotype was counted between two and nine times. Its specificity is not known. This CDR3 is built from 14 residues. Germline CDR1 is MDHEN and CDR2 is SYDVKM. With 2 bases removed from V and 2 bases from J, the gap between germline ends came to 7 bases. Study-wide findings and caveats: Multiple sclerosis was associated with a significant reduction in normalized Chao1 diversity relative to controls. Five or six TRBV segments, TRBV5-6, TRBV5-1 and TRBV20-1 among them, were found more frequent in patients than controls. Same-batch preparations were strongly co-clustered by F measure.

Tagging with unique molecular identifiers was a feature of the TCR beta cDNA libraries. Input amounts of 1 to 10 million T cells were used. These gave roughly 500,000 cDNA molecules, so each molecule approximated one T cell. A single record per CDR3 protein comes from TCRdb applying MiXCR to the PCR reads. Of hundreds of thousands of distinct CDR3 sequences listed, 55% to 70% are singletons. Sequences were obtained from blood. This rearrangement joins TRBV28 to TRBJ2-4, with D tentatively TRBD2 (6 bases). The source is a girl aged 2 to 10 with multiple sclerosis. CDR3 coding DNA: TGTGCCAGCAGTTTAGGGGGGACCAAAAACATTCAGTACTTC. Its translation is CASSLGGTKNIQYF.